The rows below give T cell receptor beta chains drawn from one sample of a study of blood T cells in healthy people across ages. Using its own MiXCR run on the 5' RACE reads, TCRdb lists one record per CDR3 protein. The table shows roughly 800,000 distinct CDR3 sequences, with roughly 64% occurring only once. What was sequenced was blood. These receptor sequences come from a man aged 30 to 39 in good health. CDR3s include the opening cysteine and the closing phenylalanine or tryptophan. D genes are given only for firm matches. Expanded clones are given a class, and other clones once, few, many or no size at all.

>TRBJ2-7|TRBV4-2|.|.
TGTGCCAGCAGCCAAGAAAGGTGGGGATCCTACGAGCAGTACTTC
CASSQERWGSYEQYF
>TRBJ1-1|TRBV20-1|few|TRBD1
TGCAGTGCTCCAGCCGGACAGGGTGAGGCTTTCTTT
CSAPAGQGEAFF
>TRBJ1-1|TRBV25-1|once|.
TGTGCCAGCAGTGGGAGTTGGGCCGTGAACACTGAAGCTTTCTTT
CASSGSWAVNTEAFF
>TRBJ2-1|TRBV29-1|few|.
TGCAGCGTTGCCGGGTACAATGAGCAGTTCTTC
CSVAGYNEQFF
>TRBJ2-1|TRBV7-9|.|.
TGTGCCAGCAGCAGGGAAGGGATCTACAATGAGCAGTTCTTC
CASSREGIYNEQFF
>TRBJ2-7|TRBV7-8|once|.
TGTGCCAGCACCACTAGCATGGACGTTATCTACGAGCAGTACTTC
CASTTSMDVIYEQYF
>TRBJ2-3|TRBV7-2|.|.
TGTGCCAGCAGTTCGGGACCTAGCCTTAATACGCAGTATTTT
CASSSGPSLNTQYF
>TRBJ1-2|TRBV20-1|.|.
TGCAGTGCTCGGGGGGGAAGGGTTGAAGATAACTATGGCTACACCTTC
CSARGGRVEDNYGYTF
>TRBJ1-2|TRBV25-1|few|.
TGTGCCAGCACCCAAGGGGGTATCTATGGCTACACCTTC
CASTQGGIYGYTF
>TRBJ2-1|TRBV20-1|.|.
TGCAGTGCTAGAGGGGTAGGAAGCAATGAGCAGTTCTTC
CSARGVGSNEQFF
>TRBJ2-1|TRBV12-3/TRBV12-4|.|TRBD2
TGTGCCAGCAGTTTGCCGGGACTAGCGGCCTACAATGAGCAGTTCTTC
CASSLPGLAAYNEQFF
>TRBJ2-5|TRBV7-2|few|.
TGTGCCAGCAGCTTACGCCATGTTGGGGAGACCCAGTACTTC
CASSLRHVGETQYF
>TRBJ1-2|TRBV7-2|few|TRBD1
TGTGCCAGCAGCTTGACAGGGTGGGTCTATGGCTACACCTTC
CASSLTGWVYGYTF
>TRBJ1-1|TRBV6-5|.|.
TGTGCCAGCCCCACCGTAAAGAAAAGTACAGGGAGGGACGCTTTCTTT
CASPTVKKSTGRDAFF
>TRBJ2-7|TRBV20-1|.|TRBD2
TGCAGTGTTCCGCGGGAGTCGAACAATGAGCAGTACTTC
CSVPRESNNEQYF
>TRBJ2-1|TRBV9|.|.
TGTGCCAGCAGCGCAAGCTACGGGACTGAGCAGTTCTTC
CASSASYGTEQFF
>TRBJ2-5|TRBV7-9|.|TRBD1
TGTGCCAGCAGCTTGGGCAGGGGGCGATTGAAGGAGACCCAGTACTTC
CASSLGRGRLKETQYF
>TRBJ1-2|TRBV11-1|.|.
TGTGCCAGCAGCCATGTTGCAGGGGATTACGGCTACACCTTC
CASSHVAGDYGYTF
>TRBJ2-5|TRBV20-1|.|.
TGCAGTGCTAGTAGGGTAGGGAACCAAGAGACCCAGTACTTC
CSASRVGNQETQYF
>TRBJ2-7|TRBV20-1|few|.
TGCAGTCATAAAACAGTGAGCTCCTACGAGCAGTACTTC
CSHKTVSSYEQYF
>TRBJ1-2|TRBV7-9|few|.
TGTGCCAGCAGTATTCTGGCTACAGGAATGGACGGCTACACCTTC
CASSILATGMDGYTF
>TRBJ2-3|TRBV14|.|.
TGTGCCAGCAGCCACGGGGAGCGAACTAGCACAGATACGCAGTATTTT
CASSHGERTSTDTQYF
>TRBJ2-7|TRBV12-3/TRBV12-4|.|.
TGTGCCAGCAGTGTCGGGTTGAACAACTACGAGCAGTACTTC
CASSVGLNNYEQYF
>TRBJ1-1|TRBV20-1|few|.
TGCAGTGCTATCCCCTGGGGGGCTTTCTTT
CSAIPWGAFF
>TRBJ2-7|TRBV2|many|TRBD1
TGTGCCACTCAAGGGGGCACCTCCATTAGCGAGCAGTACTTC
CATQGGTSISEQYF
>TRBJ2-7|TRBV15|few|.
TGTGCCACCAGCAGAGATCTAGCAGAGATGGACCACGAGCAGTACTTC
CATSRDLAEMDHEQYF
>TRBJ2-1|TRBV7-3|.|TRBD2
TGTGCCAGCAGGGCGGGAGTCGGCAATGAGCAGTTCTTC
CASRAGVGNEQFF
>TRBJ2-3|TRBV5-1|.|.
TGCGCCAGCAGCTTGTCTCTAGATACGCAGTATTTT
CASSLSLDTQYF
>TRBJ2-3|TRBV7-2|.|TRBD2
TGTGCCAGCAGCTTAGCGCTAGCGGGCACAGATACGCAGTATTTT
CASSLALAGTDTQYF
>TRBJ2-3|TRBV4-1|.|TRBD2
TGCGCCAGCAGCCAAGGCTTACTAGCGGGGGGGCCAGCAGATACGCAGTATTTT
CASSQGLLAGGPADTQYF
>TRBJ2-5|TRBV2|few|.
TGTGCCAGCAGTGTGACGTCGCGAGAGACCCAGTACTTC
CASSVTSRETQYF
>TRBJ1-2|TRBV2|few|.
TGTGCCAGCCCCCGGGGGACATTCGGCTACACCTTC
CASPRGTFGYTF
>TRBJ2-7|TRBV12-3/TRBV12-4|.|.
TGTGCCAGCAGTTTAAAGAGGATTGGGGTGCAGTACTTC
CASSLKRIGVQYF
>TRBJ1-1|TRBV18|few|.
TGTGCCAGCTCACTCGAACAGAACACTGAAGCTTTCTTT
CASSLEQNTEAFF
>TRBJ1-6|TRBV4-2|.|.
TGTGCCAGCAGTCCCACGGGGGTCGGACAGCCCCTCCACTTT
CASSPTGVGQPLHF
>TRBJ2-3|TRBV10-3|.|TRBD1
TGTGCCATCAGTGGCCGGGACAGGGGCCCAGATACGCAGTATTTT
CAISGRDRGPDTQYF